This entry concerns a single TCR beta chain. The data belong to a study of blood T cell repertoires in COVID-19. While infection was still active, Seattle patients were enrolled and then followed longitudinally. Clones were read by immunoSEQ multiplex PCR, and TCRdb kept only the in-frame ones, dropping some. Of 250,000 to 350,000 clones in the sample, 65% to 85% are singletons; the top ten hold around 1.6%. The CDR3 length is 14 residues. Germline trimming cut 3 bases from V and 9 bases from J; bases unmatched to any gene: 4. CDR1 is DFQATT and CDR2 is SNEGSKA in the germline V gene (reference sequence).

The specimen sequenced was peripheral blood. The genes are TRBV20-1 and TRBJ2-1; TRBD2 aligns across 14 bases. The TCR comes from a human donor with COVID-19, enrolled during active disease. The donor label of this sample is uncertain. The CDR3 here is CSASSGTSGSEQFF. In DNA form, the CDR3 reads TGCAGTGCTAGTTCGGGGACTAGCGGGAGTGAGCAGTTCTTC.